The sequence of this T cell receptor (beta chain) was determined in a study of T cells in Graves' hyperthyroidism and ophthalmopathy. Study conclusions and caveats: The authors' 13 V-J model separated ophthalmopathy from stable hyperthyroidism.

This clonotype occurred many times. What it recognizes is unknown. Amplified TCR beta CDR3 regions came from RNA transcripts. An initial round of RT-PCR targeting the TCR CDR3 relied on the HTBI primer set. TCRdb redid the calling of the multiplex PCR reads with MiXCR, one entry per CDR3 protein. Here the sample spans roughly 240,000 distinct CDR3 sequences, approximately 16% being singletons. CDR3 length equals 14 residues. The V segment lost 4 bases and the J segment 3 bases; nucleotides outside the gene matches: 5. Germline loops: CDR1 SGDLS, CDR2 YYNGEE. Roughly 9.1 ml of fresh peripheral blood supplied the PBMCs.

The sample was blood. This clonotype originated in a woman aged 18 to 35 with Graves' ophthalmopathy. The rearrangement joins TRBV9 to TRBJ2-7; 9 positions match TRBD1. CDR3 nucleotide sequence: TGTGCCAGCAGCACAGGGGGCGCGATCTACGAGCAGTACTTC. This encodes CASSTGGAIYEQYF.